The clone carrying this T cell receptor beta chain was recorded at least ten times. No antigen is known for it. The trim removed 0 bases at V and 0 bases at J, leaving 5 bases unmatched. CDR3 length equals 18 residues. Germline loops: CDR1 MNHEY, CDR2 SMNVEV (reference sequence). The data belong to a study of shared clonotypes between healthy human individuals. Findings and caveats of the study: Sampling covered nothing but blood. Tissue TCR repertoires likely differ from those found in blood.

The protocol was immunoSEQ multiplex PCR, while the TCRdb copy is restricted to in-frame clones and leaves out a portion. Here the sample spans roughly 1 million clones, 65% to 75% being singletons. Sequencing was performed on memory CD4+ T cells sorted from blood. Regarding subset: CD45RA-negative fraction. The chain has TRBV27 and TRBJ2-6; 7 bases align to TRBD1. The sequence derives from a man younger than 35 in good health. CDR3 loop: CASSLSWPGGSGANVLTF. The CDR3 nucleotides are TGTGCCAGCAGTTTATCGTGGCCAGGGGGCTCTGGGGCCAACGTCCTGACTTTC. Variable domain in full (rest from reference TRBV27 and TRBJ2-6): EAQVTQNPRYLITVTGKKLTVTCSQNMNHEYMSWYRQDPGLGLRQIYYSMNVEVTDKGDVPEGYKVSRKEKRNFPLILESPSPNQTSLYFCASSLSWPGGSGANVLTFGAGSRLTVL.